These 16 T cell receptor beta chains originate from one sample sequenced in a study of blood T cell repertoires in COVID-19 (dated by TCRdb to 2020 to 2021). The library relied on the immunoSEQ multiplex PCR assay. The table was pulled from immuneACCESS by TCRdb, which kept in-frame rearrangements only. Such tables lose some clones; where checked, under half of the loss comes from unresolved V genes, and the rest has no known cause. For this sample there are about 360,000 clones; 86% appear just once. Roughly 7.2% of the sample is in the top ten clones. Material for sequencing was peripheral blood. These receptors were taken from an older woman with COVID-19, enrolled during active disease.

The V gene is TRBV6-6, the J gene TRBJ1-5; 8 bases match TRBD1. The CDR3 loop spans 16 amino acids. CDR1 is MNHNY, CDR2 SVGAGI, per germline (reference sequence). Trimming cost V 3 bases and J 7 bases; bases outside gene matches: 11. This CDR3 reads CASSYLIQGAGQPQHF. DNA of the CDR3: TGTGCCAGCAGTTATCTGATCCAGGGGGCTGGGCAGCCCCAGCATTTT.

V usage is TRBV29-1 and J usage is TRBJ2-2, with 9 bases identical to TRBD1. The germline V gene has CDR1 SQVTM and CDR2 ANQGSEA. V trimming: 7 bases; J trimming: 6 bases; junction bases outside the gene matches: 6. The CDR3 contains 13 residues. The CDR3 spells CSAGTGNPGELFF. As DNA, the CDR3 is TGCAGCGCCGGGACAGGGAATCCCGGGGAGCTGTTTTTT.

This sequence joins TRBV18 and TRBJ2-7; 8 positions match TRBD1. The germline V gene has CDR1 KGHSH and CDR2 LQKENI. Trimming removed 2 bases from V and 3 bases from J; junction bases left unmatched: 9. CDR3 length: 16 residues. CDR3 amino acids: CASSPTAGTGNYEQYF. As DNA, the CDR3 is TGTGCCAGCTCACCAACAGCCGGGACAGGAAACTACGAGCAGTACTTC.

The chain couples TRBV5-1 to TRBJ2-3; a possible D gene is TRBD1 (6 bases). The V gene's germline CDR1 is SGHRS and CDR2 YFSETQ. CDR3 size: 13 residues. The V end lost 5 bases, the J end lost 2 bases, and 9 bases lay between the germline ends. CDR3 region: CASRQGLTDTQYF. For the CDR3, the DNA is TGCGCCAGCAGACAGGGCCTCACAGATACGCAGTATTTT.

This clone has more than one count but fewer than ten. The CDR3: CASSPLQGHTGELFF. The CDR3 nucleotides are TGTGCCAGCAGCCCGCTGCAGGGGCACACCGGGGAGCTGTTTTTT. The rearrangement joins TRBV7-9 to TRBJ2-2, with D possibly matching TRBD1 (6 bases). The V end was cut by 5 bases, the J end by 3 bases, with 13 bases between. This CDR3 region has 15 residues. Germline assignment: CDR1 SEHNR and CDR2 FQNEAQ (reference sequence).

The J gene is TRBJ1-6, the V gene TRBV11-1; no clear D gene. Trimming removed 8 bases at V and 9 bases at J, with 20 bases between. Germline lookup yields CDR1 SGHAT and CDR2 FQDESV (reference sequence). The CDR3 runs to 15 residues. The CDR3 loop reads CASAGGRVIGSPLHF. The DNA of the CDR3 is TGTGCCAGCGCCGGAGGAAGGGTGATAGGTTCACCCCTCCACTTT.

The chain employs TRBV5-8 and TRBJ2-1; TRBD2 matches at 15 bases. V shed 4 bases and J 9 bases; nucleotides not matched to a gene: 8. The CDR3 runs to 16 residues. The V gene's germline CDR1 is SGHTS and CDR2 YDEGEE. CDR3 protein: CASSPGTSGGSSEQFF. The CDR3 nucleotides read TGTGCCAGCAGCCCCGGGACTAGCGGGGGGTCGAGTGAGCAGTTCTTC.

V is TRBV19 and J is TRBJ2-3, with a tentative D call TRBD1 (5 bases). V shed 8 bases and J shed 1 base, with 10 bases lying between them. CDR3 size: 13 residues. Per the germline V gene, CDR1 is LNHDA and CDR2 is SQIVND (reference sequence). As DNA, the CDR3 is TGTGCCAGTTGTGTACAGGGCACAGATACGCAGTATTTT. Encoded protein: CASCVQGTDTQYF.

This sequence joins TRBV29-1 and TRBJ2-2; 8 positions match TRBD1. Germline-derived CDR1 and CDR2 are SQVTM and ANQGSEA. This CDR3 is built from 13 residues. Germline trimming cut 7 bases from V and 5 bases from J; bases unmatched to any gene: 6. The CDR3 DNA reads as TGCAGCGCAGAGACAGGGGAGACCGGGGAGCTGTTTTTT. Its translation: CSAETGETGELFF.

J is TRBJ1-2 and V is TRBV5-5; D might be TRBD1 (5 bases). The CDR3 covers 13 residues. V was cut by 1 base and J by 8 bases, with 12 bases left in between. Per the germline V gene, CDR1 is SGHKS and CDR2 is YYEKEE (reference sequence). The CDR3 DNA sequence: TGTGCCAGCAGCTTGCCCCAGGGTTGGGGCTACACCTTC. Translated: CASSLPQGWGYTF.

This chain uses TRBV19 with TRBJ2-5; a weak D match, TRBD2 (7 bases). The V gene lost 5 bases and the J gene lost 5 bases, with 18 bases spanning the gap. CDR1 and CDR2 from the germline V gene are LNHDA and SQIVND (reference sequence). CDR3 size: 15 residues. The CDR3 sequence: CASSERGHTGETQYF. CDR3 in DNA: TGTGCCAGTAGTGAGCGGGGTCATACAGGGGAGACCCAGTACTTC.

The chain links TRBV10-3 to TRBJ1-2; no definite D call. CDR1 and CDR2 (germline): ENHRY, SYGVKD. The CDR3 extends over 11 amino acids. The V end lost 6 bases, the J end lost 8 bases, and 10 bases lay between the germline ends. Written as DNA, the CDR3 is TGTGCCATCAGCGGTATCGGGGGCTACACCTTC. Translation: CAISGIGGYTF.

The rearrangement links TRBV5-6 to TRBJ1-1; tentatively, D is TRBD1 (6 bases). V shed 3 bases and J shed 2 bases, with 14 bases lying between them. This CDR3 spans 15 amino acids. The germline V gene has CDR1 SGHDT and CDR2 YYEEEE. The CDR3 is CASSWDTGRNTEAFF. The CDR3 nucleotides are TGTGCCAGCAGCTGGGACACCGGGCGTAACACTGAAGCTTTCTTT.

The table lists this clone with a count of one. The CDR3: CASRLQGGDTEAFF. CDR3 DNA sequence: TGCGCCAGCAGGTTGCAGGGAGGGGACACTGAAGCTTTCTTT. V usage is TRBV5-1 and J usage is TRBJ1-1, with D tentatively TRBD1 (5 bases). The CDR3 is 14 residues long. Germline CDR1 reads SGHRS; CDR2 reads YFSETQ. V was shortened by 5 bases and J by 3 bases, with 14 bases between the two germline ends.

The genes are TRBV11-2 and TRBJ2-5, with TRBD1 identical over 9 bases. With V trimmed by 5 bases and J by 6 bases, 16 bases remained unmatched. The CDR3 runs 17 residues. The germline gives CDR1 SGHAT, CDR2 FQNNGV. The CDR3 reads CASSHFRDRAKVKTQYF. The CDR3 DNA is TGTGCCAGCAGCCACTTCCGGGACAGGGCTAAGGTGAAGACCCAGTACTTC.

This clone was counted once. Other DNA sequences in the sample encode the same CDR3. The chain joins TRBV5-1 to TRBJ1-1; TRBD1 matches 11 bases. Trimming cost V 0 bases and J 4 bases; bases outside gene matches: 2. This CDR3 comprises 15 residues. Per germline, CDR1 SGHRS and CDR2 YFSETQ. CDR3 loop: CASSLDGTGGTEAFF. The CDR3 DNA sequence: TGCGCCAGCAGCTTGGACGGGACAGGGGGCACTGAAGCTTTCTTT.